The rows below give T cell receptor beta chains drawn from one sample of a study of cytomegalovirus exposure and HLA in healthy donors. Libraries were prepared by immunoSEQ multiplex PCR; TCRdb keeps only in-frame clonotypes and omits some of them. The sample has 150,000 to 200,000 clones, 70% to 90% seen once. The specimen sequenced was PBMCs. The receptors here all came from a woman aged 18-29 years in good health and CMV-seronegative. CDR3s include the opening cysteine and the closing phenylalanine or tryptophan. Each record gives: clone size, J gene, V gene, D gene, CDR3 DNA, CDR3 protein. The D gene is left open where the match is weak. A row's size may be missing; if present it is once, few, many or a size class.

. TRBJ1-5 TRBV28 . TGTGCCAGCAGCCAAACTCCCCAGCCCCAGCATTTT CASSQTPQPQHF
. TRBJ2-7 TRBV25-1 TRBD2 TGTGCCAGCAGTGAATCTCTCTTAGCGGGTAGCTCCTACGAGCAGTACTTC CASSESLLAGSSYEQYF
. TRBJ1-3 TRBV5-5 . TGTGCCAGCAGCTTGGGGCAGGCCATCTCTGGAAACACCATATATTTT CASSLGQAISGNTIYF
. TRBJ1-2 TRBV5-6 . TGTGCCAGCAGCTTGGGGGGAATGACAGCTGAGAGTAGCTATGGCTACACCTTC CASSLGGMTAESSYGYTF
. TRBJ2-3 TRBV27 TRBD1 TGTGCCAGCCGACAGGGGATGATCACAGATACGCAGTATTTT CASRQGMITDTQYF
. TRBJ2-7 TRBV30 TRBD2 TGTGCCTGGAGTCCCCAAGCGGGGATCGGGTACGAGCAGTACTTC CAWSPQAGIGYEQYF
few TRBJ1-2 TRBV12-5 . TGTGCTAGTGGGAGGCGGGGCTATGGCTACACCTTC CASGRRGYGYTF
. TRBJ2-2 TRBV2 . TGTGCCAGCAGCACAAAGGGAGGCCCGAACACCGGGGAGCTGTTTTTT CASSTKGGPNTGELFF
once TRBJ1-1 TRBV9 . TGTGCCAGCAGCGTAGCCGGGTCAAACACTGAAGCTTTCTTT CASSVAGSNTEAFF
. TRBJ2-1 TRBV9 TRBD2 TGTGCCAGCAGCGGGCAGCGGGAGGGCCTTGTATATGAGCAGTTCTTC CASSGQREGLVYEQFF
. TRBJ1-4 TRBV5-5 . TGTGCCAGCAGCTTTATGGCGGGGGAAAAACTGTTTTTT CASSFMAGEKLFF
. TRBJ2-2 TRBV20-1 . TGCAGTGCTGCTGACACCGGGGAGCTGTTTTTT CSAADTGELFF
. TRBJ2-7 TRBV5-1 TRBD1 TGCGCCAGCAGCCCTGGGACAGGGTTTTCCTACGAGCAGTACTTC CASSPGTGFSYEQYF
. TRBJ2-5 TRBV7-9 . TGTGCCAGCAGCTCCCTTCTAGAGACCCAGTACTTC CASSSLLETQYF
. TRBJ2-1 TRBV7-9 . TGTGCCAGCAGCTTAGCCCGGGGTAATGAGCAGTTCTTC CASSLARGNEQFF
. TRBJ2-7 TRBV5-1 TRBD1 TGCGCCAGCAGCTTGCGGGACAGGGGCCACGAGCAGTACTTC CASSLRDRGHEQYF